The following is a T cell receptor beta chain sequence with its context. The antigen is unknown. The data originate from a study of cytomegalovirus exposure and HLA in healthy donors. With 60 Vbeta and 13 Jbeta primers, the PCR was carried out. Profiling relied on immunoSEQ multiplex PCR, and the TCRdb table lists in-frame clones only, not all of them. Of approximately 130,000 clones listed, roughly 80% were seen once; the top ten hold about 1.5%. The CDR3 covers 12 residues. V dropped 4 bases and J dropped 1 base, with 5 bases sitting between them. CDR1 is SGHRS and CDR2 is YFSETQ in the germline V gene. Overall study findings and caveats: It was only CMV serostatus that was available as immune exposure information. TCR beta chains numbering some 160 were designated cytomegalovirus-associated. In a later analysis, productive TCRs from donors in an Asian-associated ancestry cluster reportedly carried fewer N-insertions than the cohort mean. When a later analysis compared HLA-associated TCR beta chains with equally common others, the HLA-associated chains turned out to be more clonally expanded and to have lower generation probabilities.

This sequence joins TRBV5-1 and TRBJ2-5; D gene unclear. The sequence came from a man aged 35 to 55 in good health and CMV-seronegative. Sequencing input: PBMCs. CDR3 residues: CASSAPQETQYF. CDR3 sequence (DNA): TGCGCCAGCAGCGCGCCCCAAGAGACCCAGTACTTC.